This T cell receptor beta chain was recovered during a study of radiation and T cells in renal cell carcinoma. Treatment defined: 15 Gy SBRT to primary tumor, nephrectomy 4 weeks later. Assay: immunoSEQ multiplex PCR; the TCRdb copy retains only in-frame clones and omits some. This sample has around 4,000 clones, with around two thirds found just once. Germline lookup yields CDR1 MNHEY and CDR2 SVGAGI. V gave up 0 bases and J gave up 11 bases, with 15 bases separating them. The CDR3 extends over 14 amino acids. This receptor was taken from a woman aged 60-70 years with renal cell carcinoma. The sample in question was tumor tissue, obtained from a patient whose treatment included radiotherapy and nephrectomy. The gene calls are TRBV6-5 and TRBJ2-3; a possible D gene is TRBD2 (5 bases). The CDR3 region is CASSYSQDRTRQYF. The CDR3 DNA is TGTGCCAGCAGTTACTCCCAGGATAGGACTCGGCAGTATTTT.